One and the same sample provided the 6 T cell receptor beta chains below, sequenced in a study of control samples from healthy donors and cancer patients. This table comes from immunoSEQ multiplex PCR, and its TCRdb copy is limited to in-frame clones, with some not included. This table has about 61,000 clones, 90% appearing once. The sequenced sample was PBMCs. The receptors come from a man in his 60s with colorectal cancer.

V is TRBV6-5 and J is TRBJ1-4, with no clear D. V gave up 7 bases and J gave up 3 bases, with 15 bases separating them. The CDR3 length is 15 residues. CDR1 and CDR2 from the germline V gene are MNHEY and SVGAGI. CDR3 nucleotide sequence: TGTGCCAGCAATCCCCGGACGGACCCTAATGAAAAACTGTTTTTT. This gives the protein CASNPRTDPNEKLFF.

This rearrangement joins TRBV11-2 to TRBJ2-1; no clear D. This CDR3 spans 18 amino acids. V dropped 1 base and J dropped 0 bases, with 16 bases sitting between them. The V gene's germline CDR1 is SGHAT and CDR2 FQNNGV. CDR3 sequence reads: CASSLGVLVAPSYNEQFF. The CDR3 nucleotides are TGTGCCAGCAGCTTAGGGGTGTTGGTGGCGCCCTCCTACAATGAGCAGTTCTTC.

The table lists this clone with a few counts. The chain employs TRBV5-4 and TRBJ1-1; D call uncertain. CDR1 and CDR2 from the germline V gene are SGHNT and YYREEE (reference sequence). Trimming pared 0 bases from V and 1 base from J, leaving 10 bases between. The CDR3 covers 15 residues. The DNA for the CDR3 is TGTGCCAGCAGCTTGGACCCGTTAACGAACACTGAAGCTTTCTTT. It codes for CASSLDPLTNTEAFF.

The chain employs TRBV4-3 and TRBJ2-1; the match to TRBD2 covers 7 bases. Germline V gene sequence: CDR1 LGHNA, CDR2 YSLEER. The CDR3 loop spans 13 amino acids. Losses at the gene ends were 2 bases for V and 9 bases for J; bases not matched to a gene: 4. This CDR3 is CASSQTTSAEQFF. The CDR3 nucleotides read TGCGCCAGCAGCCAAACCACTAGCGCTGAGCAGTTCTTC.

V and J are TRBV5-5 and TRBJ2-4; 9 positions agree with TRBD1. Trimming at V came to 3 bases and at J to 6 bases, leaving 7 bases not matched to a gene. Looked up from germline, CDR1 is SGHKS and CDR2 is YYEKEE (reference sequence). There are 15 residues in the CDR3. CDR3 region: CASSSPTGQGNIQYF. Here the CDR3 DNA reads TGTGCCAGCAGCTCCCCCACGGGACAGGGAAACATTCAGTACTTC.

This clone was seen a few times. This same CDR3 is encoded by further DNA sequences in the sample. The chain uses TRBV27 and TRBJ2-7, with D tentatively TRBD1 (6 bases). The germline V gene has CDR1 MNHEY and CDR2 SMNVEV (reference sequence). Trimming shortened V by 8 bases and J by 2 bases, and 13 bases separated the two germline ends. The CDR3 sequence is 13 residues long. The CDR3 DNA sequence: TGTGCCAGCCGCCCGACAGGAGCCTACGAGCAGTACTTC. Translating gives CASRPTGAYEQYF.